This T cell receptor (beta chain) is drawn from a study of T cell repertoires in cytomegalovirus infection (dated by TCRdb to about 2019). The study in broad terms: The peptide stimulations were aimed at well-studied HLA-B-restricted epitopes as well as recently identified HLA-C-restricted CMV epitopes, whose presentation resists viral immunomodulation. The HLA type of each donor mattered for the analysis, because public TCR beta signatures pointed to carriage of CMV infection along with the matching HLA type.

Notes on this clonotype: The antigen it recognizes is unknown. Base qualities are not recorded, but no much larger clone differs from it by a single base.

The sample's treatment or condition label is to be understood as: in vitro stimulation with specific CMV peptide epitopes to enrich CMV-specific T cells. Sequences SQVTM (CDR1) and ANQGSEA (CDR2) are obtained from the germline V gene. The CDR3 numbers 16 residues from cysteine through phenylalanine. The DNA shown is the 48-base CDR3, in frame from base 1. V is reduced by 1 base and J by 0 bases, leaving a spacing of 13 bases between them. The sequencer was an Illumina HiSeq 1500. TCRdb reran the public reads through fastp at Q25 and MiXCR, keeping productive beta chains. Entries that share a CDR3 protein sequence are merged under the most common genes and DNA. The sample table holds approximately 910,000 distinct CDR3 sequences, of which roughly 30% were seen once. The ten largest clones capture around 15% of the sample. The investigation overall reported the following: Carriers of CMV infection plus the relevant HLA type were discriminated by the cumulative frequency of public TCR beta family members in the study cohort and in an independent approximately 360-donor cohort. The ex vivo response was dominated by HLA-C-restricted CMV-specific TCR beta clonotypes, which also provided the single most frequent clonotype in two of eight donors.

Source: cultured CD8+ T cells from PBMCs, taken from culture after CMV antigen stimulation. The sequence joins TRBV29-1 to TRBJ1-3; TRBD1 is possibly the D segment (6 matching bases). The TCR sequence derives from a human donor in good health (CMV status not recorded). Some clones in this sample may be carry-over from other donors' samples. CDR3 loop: CSVEVGGSTSGNTIYF. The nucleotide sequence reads TGCAGCGTTGAAGTTGGGGGCAGCACCTCTGGAAACACCATATATTTT.